The 14 T cell receptor beta chains below come from one sample, sequenced in a study of blood T cells in healthy people across ages (dated by TCRdb to between 2015 and 2016). The library was prepared using 5' RACE. Sequencing used an Illumina HiSeq 2500. A second PCR of about 6 to 11 cycles was run with a J-beta primer mix and a sample-barcoded 5' primer. Starting from the raw public reads, TCRdb applied fastp trimming at Q25, assembled clones with MiXCR and retained in-frame beta chains. Rows with a matching CDR3 protein are joined into one entry that keeps the most common DNA and genes. The sample includes about 720,000 distinct CDR3 sequences, with about a fifth observed a single time. Jointly, the top ten make up about 22% of the sample. What was sequenced was blood. The receptors originated from a man in his 70s in good health.

This clonotype showed up just a few times. This chain connects TRBV6-6 to TRBJ1-2; possible D gene TRBD1, 5 bases. CDR3 size: 14 residues. Germline CDR1 reads MNHNY; CDR2 reads SVGAGI (reference sequence). V dropped 4 bases and J dropped 6 bases, with 15 bases sitting between them. CDR3 region: CASSSDRGKDGYTF. CDR3 DNA sequence: TGTGCCAGCAGTTCAGACCGGGGGAAGGATGGCTACACCTTC.

This chain links TRBV12-3 or TRBV12-4 with TRBJ2-5, with 7 positions matching TRBD1. The CDR3 runs to 13 residues. V lost 6 bases to trimming and J lost 4 bases; unmatched junction nucleotides: 5. CDR3 sequence: CASRPDRAETQYF. The CDR3 coding sequence is TGTGCCAGCAGACCCGACAGGGCAGAGACCCAGTACTTC.

This clonotype was found a few times. This chain joins TRBV20-1 and TRBJ1-2; D is possibly TRBD1 (5 bases). There are 15 residues in the CDR3. CDR1 is DFQATT and CDR2 is SNEGSKA in the germline V gene (reference sequence). Trimming took off 4 bases at V and 4 bases at J, with 19 bases between the two ends. The chain's CDR3 is CSATSPGPMSYGYTF. The CDR3 DNA is TGCAGTGCTACCAGTCCGGGACCCATGTCCTATGGCTACACCTTC.

V and J are TRBV18 and TRBJ2-5; 7 bases fit TRBD1. The V gene end was trimmed by 6 bases and the J gene end by 11 bases; junction bases not matched to a gene: 12. Germline V CDR1 and CDR2: KGHSH, LQKENI. This CDR3 region has 13 residues. Here the CDR3 reads CASSLDRSTIQYF. The CDR3 DNA reads TGTGCCAGCTCGTTGGACAGGTCGACAATTCAGTACTTC. Drawing the rest from reference TRBV18 and TRBJ2-5, the complete variable domain is NAGVMQNPRHLVRRRGQEARLRCSPMKGHSHVYWYRQLPEEGLKFMVYLQKENIIDESGMPKERFSAEFPKEGPSILRIQQVVRGDSAAYFCASSLDRSTIQYFGPGTRLLVL.

The rearrangement links TRBV4-2 to TRBJ2-5; D is possibly TRBD1 or TRBD2 (5 bases each). In germline, CDR1 is LGHNA, CDR2 YNFKEQ. V shed 1 base and J shed 4 bases, with 19 bases lying between them. The CDR3 spans 17 residues. CDR3 loop: CASSQAGGIRGGETQYF. In nucleotides, the CDR3 is TGTGCCAGCAGCCAAGCAGGAGGTATCCGTGGGGGAGAGACCCAGTACTTC.

The rearrangement joins TRBV28 to TRBJ1-2; D uncertain. This CDR3 region has 14 residues. V was cut by 7 bases and J by 0 bases, with 12 bases left in between. CDR1 MDHEN and CDR2 SYDVKM come from the germline V gene. CDR3 coding DNA: TGTGCCAGCACCCTCCAGGCAGCTAACTATGGCTACACCTTC. This gives the protein CASTLQAANYGYTF.

In this sample, this clonotype turned up a few times. The gene calls are TRBV10-3 and TRBJ2-1; a possible D gene is TRBD2 (6 bases). V was clipped by 2 bases and J by 15 bases, with 14 bases between them. The germline V gene encodes CDR1 ENHRY and CDR2 SYGVKD. The CDR3 is made up of 12 amino acids. CDR3 amino acids: CAISEIRLVLFF. CDR3 nucleotides: TGTGCCATCAGTGAGATCCGACTAGTCCTGTTCTTC.

This clonotype has only a few counts. The rearrangement joins TRBV9 to TRBJ2-1, with D perhaps assigned TRBD1 or TRBD2 (6 bases each). Trimming stripped 7 bases from V and 8 bases from J, with 16 bases between. The CDR3 totals 13 residues. Germline V gives CDR1 SGDLS, CDR2 YYNGEE. The CDR3 region is CASGGGMADEQFF. The CDR3, as DNA: TGTGCCAGCGGGGGCGGGATGGCCGATGAGCAGTTCTTC.

This clonotype has a handful of counts. The chain couples TRBV12-3 or TRBV12-4 to TRBJ1-2, with a weak D call TRBD1 (6 bases). Trimming took 5 bases from V and 4 from J, leaving 11 bases between them. The CDR3 is 13 amino acids. The CDR3 coding sequence is TGTGCCAGCAGTGACGGGACACGCTATGGCTACACCTTC. It encodes CASSDGTRYGYTF.

The chain carries TRBV12-3 or TRBV12-4 and TRBJ2-3; D is perhaps TRBD2 (6 bases). The CDR3 length is 17 residues. Trimming pared 2 bases from V and 2 bases from J, leaving 17 bases between. The CDR3 bases are TGTGCCAGCAGTTTAAAAGGAGGGATTGGGGCCACAGATACGCAGTATTTT. It encodes CASSLKGGIGATDTQYF.

Remarks on this clonotype: This may be a read error, as it is one base from a much larger clone. The J gene is TRBJ2-6, the V gene TRBV29-1; no clear D. The CDR3 runs 13 residues. From germline, CDR1 is SQVTM and CDR2 ANQGSEA. Trimming took 4 bases from V and 0 from J, leaving 4 bases between them. The CDR3 spells CSVADSGANVLTF. The CDR3 DNA sequence: TGCAGCGTTGCAGACTCTGGGGCCAACGTCCTGACTTTC.

This clonotype has just a few counts. The chain employs TRBV7-9 and TRBJ2-3, with a possible D match to TRBD2 (5 bases). Trimming took 5 bases from V and 2 from J, leaving 17 bases between them. The CDR3 covers 16 residues. Germline CDR1 reads SEHNR; CDR2 reads FQNEAQ (reference sequence). For the CDR3, the DNA is TGTGCCAGCAGCCACGGACTCAGACCATACACAGATACGCAGTATTTT. This translates into CASSHGLRPYTDTQYF.

The chain employs TRBV20-1 and TRBJ2-7; unclear D gene. With 1 base removed from V and 2 bases from J, the gap between germline ends came to 9 bases. Germline V gene sequence: CDR1 DFQATT, CDR2 SNEGSKA (reference sequence). The CDR3 sequence is 13 residues long. CDR3 in DNA: TGCAGTGCTAGAGGAACCGCGACCTACGAGCAGTACTTC. It encodes CSARGTATYEQYF.

The CDR3 protein is CASSEGTGITYEQYF. For the CDR3, the DNA is TGTGCCAGCAGTGAAGGGACAGGGATTACCTACGAGCAGTACTTC. This chain connects TRBV2 to TRBJ2-7; 8 bases match TRBD1. The CDR3 spans 15 residues. Germline V gene data show CDR1 as SNHLY and CDR2 as FYNNEI. V lost 1 base, J lost 2 bases, and 4 bases stayed unmatched.